These 17 T cell receptor beta chains came from one sample sequenced in a study of radiotherapy plus CTLA-4 blockade in lung cancer. The protocol was immunoSEQ multiplex PCR, while the TCRdb copy is restricted to in-frame clones and leaves out a portion. In the table there are about 46,000 clones, 75% to 80% of which are singletons. The sequenced sample was peripheral blood, obtained from a patient treated with radiotherapy plus ipilimumab. The receptors come from a human donor with non-small cell lung cancer whose response to radiotherapy plus ipilimumab could not be evaluated.

The V gene is TRBV28, the J gene TRBJ2-3, with TRBD2 matching 9 bases. The CDR3 has 13 residues. Germline V lookup: CDR1 MDHEN, CDR2 SYDVKM. The trim removed 6 bases at V and 6 bases at J, leaving 4 bases unmatched. The DNA for the CDR3 is TGTGCCAGCAGAATAGCGGGAGAGGATACGCAGTATTTT. Translation gives CASRIAGEDTQYF.

The chain combines TRBV7-2 with TRBJ2-7, with TRBD2 identical over 7 bases. The CDR3 length is 15 residues. Germline values: CDR1 SGHTA, CDR2 FQGNSA. The junction had 6 bases not matched to a gene; V was cut back by 3 bases and J by 1 base. The CDR3 sequence: CASSLAGALSYEQYF. For the CDR3, the DNA is TGTGCCAGCAGCTTGGCGGGAGCCCTTTCCTACGAGCAGTACTTC.

The rearrangement links TRBV2 to TRBJ1-1, with 8 bases identical to TRBD1. This CDR3 is 13 amino acids long. The V segment lost 3 bases and the J segment 3 bases; nucleotides outside the gene matches: 0. In germline, CDR1 is SNHLY, CDR2 FYNNEI. The CDR3 DNA follows: TGTGCCAGCAGTGAGGACAGGGACACTGAAGCTTTCTTT. Residues: CASSEDRDTEAFF.

V usage is TRBV5-1 and J usage is TRBJ2-5; 7 bases are shared with TRBD1. V gave up 4 bases and J gave up 3 bases; unmatched junction bases: 3. This CDR3 contains 13 residues. The germline V gene has CDR1 SGHRS and CDR2 YFSETQ. The CDR3 bases are TGCGCCAGCAGCATTACAGGGGAAGAGACCCAGTACTTC. Protein: CASSITGEETQYF.

The rearrangement joins TRBV19 to TRBJ1-5, with D tentatively TRBD1 (5 bases). The CDR3 consists of 14 residues. Germline V gives CDR1 LNHDA, CDR2 SQIVND (reference sequence). V dropped 0 bases and J dropped 6 bases, with 9 bases sitting between them. This CDR3 reads CASSIDGGGQPQHF. The CDR3 bases are TGTGCCAGTAGTATAGACGGGGGTGGTCAGCCCCAGCATTTT.

The gene calls are TRBV11-2 and TRBJ1-1; 8 nucleotides align to TRBD1. V was clipped by 2 bases and J by 8 bases; unmatched bases: 4. The CDR3 spans 13 residues. CDR1 is SGHAT and CDR2 is FQNNGV in the germline V gene. The CDR3 protein is CASSLQGALEAFF. The DNA for the CDR3 is TGTGCCAGCAGCTTACAGGGGGCTTTGGAAGCTTTCTTT.

This chain uses TRBV11-2 with TRBJ2-1; the D gene is possibly TRBD2 (5 bases). Germline values: CDR1 SGHAT, CDR2 FQNNGV. Trimming took off 5 bases at V and 4 bases at J, with 18 bases between the two ends. The CDR3 has 16 residues. The CDR3 bases are TGTGCCAGCAGCCCTATACGGGGTCCCCCTTACAATGAGCAGTTCTTC. This translates into CASSPIRGPPYNEQFF. Looking up the rest from reference TRBV11-2 and TRBJ2-1 gives the full variable domain: EAGVAQSPRYKIIEKRQSVAFWCNPISGHATLYWYQQILGQGPKLLIQFQNNGVVDDSQLPKDRFSAERLKGVDSTLKIQPAKLEDSAVYLCASSPIRGPPYNEQFFGPGTRLTVL.

The genes are TRBV29-1 and TRBJ2-4; TRBD1 might be the D (5 bases). V lost 3 bases, J lost 6 bases, and 12 bases lay in between. The germline CDR1 and CDR2 sequences are SQVTM and ANQGSEA. The CDR3 loop spans 13 amino acids. The CDR3 DNA follows: TGCAGCGTTGAGCGGCAGGGTCGAAACATTCAGTACTTC. Its translation: CSVERQGRNIQYF.

The CDR3 DNA is TGTGCCAGCTCACCCCAGACAGGGGCCGGTGAGCAGTACTTC. Its protein product is CASSPQTGAGEQYF. The chain links TRBV18 to TRBJ2-7; TRBD1 matches at 8 bases. The CDR3 is 14 residues long. Per the germline V gene, CDR1 is KGHSH and CDR2 is LQKENI. V lost 3 bases to trimming and J lost 7 bases; unmatched junction nucleotides: 8.

The table lists this clone with a count of one. The rearrangement links TRBV28 to TRBJ1-2, with D unclear. The CDR3 is made up of 11 amino acids. Germline V gives CDR1 MDHEN, CDR2 SYDVKM. V shed 6 bases and J shed 5 bases, with 7 bases lying between them. CDR3: CASSSVYGYTF. CDR3 nucleotides: TGTGCCAGCAGCTCGGTATATGGCTACACCTTC.

The rearrangement uses TRBV14 and TRBJ2-7, with D possibly matching TRBD2 (6 bases). V lost 6 bases, J lost 1 base, and 10 bases lay in between. The CDR3 runs to 13 residues. The germline V gene encodes CDR1 SGHDN and CDR2 FVKESK. The CDR3 is CASSSGVSYEQYF. In DNA, the CDR3 is TGTGCCAGCAGTTCGGGGGTATCCTACGAGCAGTACTTC. Filled out from reference TRBV14 and TRBJ2-7, the complete variable domain reads EAGVTQFPSHSVIEKGQTVTLRCDPISGHDNLYWYRRVMGKEIKFLLHFVKESKQDESGMPNNRFLAERTGGTYSTLKVQPAELEDSGVYFCASSSGVSYEQYFGPGTRLTVT.

The CDR3 sequence: CASSLGGAPDTQYF. The CDR3 DNA sequence: TGCGCCAGCAGCTTGGGTGGGGCCCCCGATACGCAGTATTTT. V and J are TRBV5-1 and TRBJ2-3, with a tentative D call TRBD1 (5 bases). CDR3 size: 14 residues. Trimming left V 0 bases short and J 6 bases short, with 11 bases between. CDR1 and CDR2 from the germline V gene are SGHRS and YFSETQ.

This clone was recorded a few times. This chain connects TRBV27 to TRBJ1-1; D uncertain. Germline loops: CDR1 MNHEY, CDR2 SMNVEV (reference sequence). This CDR3 has 15 amino acids. V lost 6 bases to trimming and J lost 6 bases, with 20 bases between them. The CDR3 loop is CASSPSAGSAAEAFF. CDR3 nucleotide sequence: TGTGCCAGCAGCCCCTCGGCGGGGTCCGCGGCTGAAGCTTTCTTT.

The chain joins TRBV6-6 to TRBJ1-6, with 8 bases fitting TRBD1. The germline CDR1 and CDR2 sequences are MNHNY and SVGAGI (reference sequence). The CDR3 is 15 amino acids. With V trimmed by 2 bases and J by 7 bases, 4 bases remained unmatched. The CDR3 region has the DNA TGTGCCAGCAGTTACGACGACAGGGGAAATTCACCCCTCCACTTT. Translation: CASSYDDRGNSPLHF.

This clone was observed once. The CDR3 protein is CASSTWARRGTDTQYF. The CDR3 coding sequence is TGTGCCAGCAGCACCTGGGCCCGACGAGGCACAGATACGCAGTATTTT. V gene TRBV9 combines with J gene TRBJ2-3; D unclear. This CDR3 has 16 amino acids. Looked up from germline, CDR1 is SGDLS and CDR2 is YYNGEE. Trimming cost V 4 bases and J 1 base, with 16 bases left between them.

The chain has TRBV9 and TRBJ2-7; 10 positions match TRBD1. CDR1 SGDLS and CDR2 YYNGEE come from the germline V gene. The V gene end was trimmed by 0 bases and the J gene end by 4 bases; junction bases not matched to a gene: 7. This CDR3 is built from 16 residues. The chain's CDR3 is CASSVGGTGDMYEQYF. In nucleotides, the CDR3 is TGTGCCAGCAGCGTAGGGGGGACAGGGGATATGTACGAGCAGTACTTC.

The V gene is TRBV7-2, the J gene TRBJ2-5, with D possibly being TRBD1 (6 bases). Germline CDR1 is SGHTA and CDR2 is FQGNSA. Trimming stripped 2 bases from V and 5 bases from J, with 12 bases between. The CDR3 has 14 residues. CDR3: CASSLYVQGETQYF. The DNA of the CDR3 is TGTGCCAGCAGCTTATACGTCCAGGGGGAGACCCAGTACTTC.